Below, 20 T cell receptor beta chains from the same sample are listed, as sequenced in a study of shared clonotypes between healthy human individuals. Measured with immunoSEQ multiplex PCR; TCRdb has only the in-frame clones, and not every one. The sample yields more than 2,000,000 clones, roughly nine tenths seen once. Sequencing was done on a sample of naive CD4+ T cells sorted from blood. Subset here: CD45RA+ positively selected. Receptors originate from a man between 18 and 35 years old in good health.

The chain joins TRBV28 to TRBJ2-7; no firm D call. The germline gives CDR1 MDHEN, CDR2 SYDVKM. The CDR3 loop spans 14 amino acids. V was cut by 2 bases and J by 6 bases, with 14 bases left in between. The CDR3 sequence: CASSLPDLIGEQYF. The CDR3 nucleotides are TGTGCCAGCAGTTTACCGGATCTGATTGGCGAGCAGTACTTC.

Only a few counts were recorded for this clone. The chain recombines TRBV30 with TRBJ1-6, with TRBD1 as a possible D gene (6 bases). This CDR3 spans 13 amino acids. V was trimmed by 2 bases and J by 9 bases, leaving 11 bases between them. Germline CDR1 is GTSNPN and CDR2 is SVGIG (reference sequence). The CDR3 coding sequence is TGTGCCTGGAGTTACAGGGAGGGTTCACCCCTCCACTTT. It specifies CAWSYREGSPLHF.

The chain carries TRBV28 and TRBJ1-3, with D possibly being TRBD1 (5 bases). CDR1 and CDR2 (germline): MDHEN, SYDVKM. The CDR3 runs 14 residues. V gave up 5 bases and J gave up 0 bases, with 8 bases separating them. CDR3 coding DNA: TGTGCCAGCAGTCAGGGATCCTCTGGAAACACCATATATTTT. It yields the protein CASSQGSSGNTIYF. Looking up the rest from reference TRBV28 and TRBJ1-3 gives the full variable domain: DVKVTQSSRYLVKRTGEKVFLECVQDMDHENMFWYRQDPGLGLRLIYFSYDVKMKEKGDIPEGYSVSREKKERFSLILESASTNQTSMYLCASSQGSSGNTIYFGEGSWLTVV.

This clone has a single count. The chain uses TRBV10-2 and TRBJ1-2, with 8 bases aligning to TRBD1. J lost 0 bases, V lost 4 bases, and 10 bases had no gene match. The CDR3 runs to 17 residues. Germline V gene lookup returns CDR1 WSHSY and CDR2 SAAADI. CDR3 in DNA: TGCGCCAGCAGTGCCCAGGGGGCTACCCCCGCTAACTATGGCTACACCTTC. As protein: CASSAQGATPANYGYTF.

In its sample, this clone was seen once. The chain recombines TRBV23-1 with TRBJ2-5; no clear D gene. TRBV23-1 has ORF status, its function being uncertain. Trimming took 7 bases from V and 5 from J, leaving 20 bases between them. The CDR3 is made up of 15 amino acids. The DNA of the CDR3 is TGCGCCAGCACCCGAATCCCGCGGCAGAAGGAGACCCAGTACTTC. This sequence encodes CASTRIPRQKETQYF.

Turning to this clone: The identical CDR3 is also encoded by other nucleotide sequences in the sample. The gene calls are TRBV6-1 and TRBJ2-7, with 8 bases identical to TRBD1. CDR1 and CDR2 (germline): MNHNS, SASEGT. The CDR3 consists of 12 residues. The J segment lost 6 bases and the V segment lost 4 bases, leaving 2 bases of the junction unmatched. CDR3 DNA: TGTGCCAGCAGTGCACAGGGGGGCGAGCAGTACTTC. This gives the protein CASSAQGGEQYF.

The chain carries TRBV30 and TRBJ1-6; 9 bases map to TRBD1. V was pared by 3 bases and J by 5 bases, with 11 bases of the junction left unmatched. This CDR3 has 17 residues. The germline CDR1 and CDR2 sequences are GTSNPN and SVGIG (reference sequence). Written as DNA, the CDR3 is TGTGCCTGGAGGCGTTTTTGGGGACAGGGAGATAATTCACCCCTCCACTTT. Translated, it gives CAWRRFWGQGDNSPLHF.

The gene calls are TRBV10-3 and TRBJ2-5; 10 bases are shared with TRBD1. The CDR3 length is 16 residues. V dropped 6 bases and J dropped 4; count of bases not matched to a gene: 11. Per germline, CDR1 ENHRY and CDR2 SYGVKD. The CDR3 nucleotides are TGTGCCATCAGAAAGGACAGGGGGTCCGGAGGAGAGACCCAGTACTTC. This sequence encodes CAIRKDRGSGGETQYF.

The chain employs TRBV12-5 and TRBJ2-1; 10 nucleotides match TRBD1. Germline CDR1 and CDR2: LGHNT and FRNRAP. The ends lost 7 bases at V and 5 bases at J; junction bases unmatched: 8. This CDR3 has 15 residues. CDR3 coding DNA: TGTGCTAGTGTCTCGACAGGGGGCCGGGACAATGAGCAGTTCTTC. This gives the protein CASVSTGGRDNEQFF.

The CDR3 DNA sequence: TGTGCCACCAGCAGAGCCGGACTAGCTTGGGAGCTGTTTTTT. Translating it yields CATSRAGLAWELFF. The chain is built from TRBV15 and TRBJ2-2, with 8 bases that match TRBD2. The CDR3 extends over 14 amino acids. Looked up from germline, CDR1 is LNHNV and CDR2 is YYDKDF (reference sequence). With 1 base clipped from V and 9 bases from J, the junction kept 4 bases outside the gene matches.

This chain uses TRBV2 with TRBJ2-2, with D uncertain. Between the trimmed V and J ends, which lost 6 bases and 4 bases, there was a span of 12 bases. The CDR3 has 14 residues. Germline values: CDR1 SNHLY, CDR2 FYNNEI. For the CDR3, the DNA is TGTGCCAGCAGGCCGGGCCCGGGCACCGGGGAGCTGTTTTTT. Translating it yields CASRPGPGTGELFF.

The V and J genes are TRBV5-1 and TRBJ2-7; D is perhaps TRBD1 or TRBD2 (5 bases each). CDR3 length: 13 amino acids. Germline CDR1 and CDR2: SGHRS and YFSETQ. Trimming pared 4 bases from V and 6 bases from J, leaving 14 bases between. CDR3 amino acids: CASSRDRISEQYF. The CDR3 DNA sequence: TGCGCCAGCAGCAGGGACCGGATTAGCGAGCAGTACTTC. Filled out from reference TRBV5-1 and TRBJ2-7, the complete variable domain reads KAGVTQTPRYLIKTRGQQVTLSCSPISGHRSVSWYQQTPGQGLQFLFEYFSETQRNKGNFPGRFSGRQFSNSRSEMNVSTLELGDSALYLCASSRDRISEQYFGPGTRLTVT.

This chain links TRBV11-2 with TRBJ1-2; a weak D match, TRBD1 (6 bases). The CDR3 runs to 16 residues. Trimming stripped 5 bases from V and 1 base from J, with 17 bases between. CDR1 is SGHAT, CDR2 FQNNGV, per germline. The CDR3 here is CASSLSDSSINYGYTF. The CDR3 DNA sequence: TGTGCCAGCAGCCTATCGGACAGTTCCATTAACTATGGCTACACCTTC.

V is TRBV5-5 and J is TRBJ2-5; perhaps TRBD1 as D (6 bases). Trimming cost V 2 bases and J 4 bases, with 15 bases left between them. Germline lookup yields CDR1 SGHKS and CDR2 YYEKEE (reference sequence). CDR3 length equals 15 residues. CDR3 loop: CASSLMGAMGETQYF. The CDR3 region has the DNA TGTGCCAGCAGCTTAATGGGGGCGATGGGAGAGACCCAGTACTTC.

The rearrangement joins TRBV5-1 to TRBJ2-7; 10 positions agree with TRBD1. The ends lost 1 base at V and 4 bases at J; junction bases unmatched: 2. The CDR3 covers 14 residues. The germline gives CDR1 SGHRS, CDR2 YFSETQ. The CDR3 DNA reads as TGCGCCAGCAGCTTGTGGGACAGGGGTTACGAGCAGTACTTC. This sequence encodes CASSLWDRGYEQYF.

The chain uses TRBV30 and TRBJ2-2; 9 bases align to TRBD1. J was trimmed by 2 bases and V by 5 bases; bases with no gene match: 6. Germline V CDR1 and CDR2: GTSNPN, SVGIG (reference sequence). The CDR3 spans 15 residues. CDR3 sequence: CAWWTGVKNTGELFF. CDR3 DNA: TGTGCCTGGTGGACAGGGGTTAAAAACACCGGGGAGCTGTTTTTT. Full variable domain (missing parts from reference TRBV30 and TRBJ2-2): SQTIHQWPATLVQPVGSPLSLECTVEGTSNPNLYWYRQAAGRGLQLLFYSVGIGQISSEVPQNLSASRPQDRQFILSSKKLLLSDSGFYLCAWWTGVKNTGELFFGEGSRLTVL.

Note on this clone: Other DNA sequences from this sample encode an identical CDR3 as well. The genes are TRBV29-1 and TRBJ1-2; tentatively, D is TRBD1 (6 bases). Trimming took off 3 bases at V and 4 bases at J, with 9 bases between the two ends. Germline V gene sequence: CDR1 SQVTM, CDR2 ANQGSEA. The CDR3 totals 12 residues. The CDR3 DNA follows: TGCAGCGTTGATTCAGGGGTCTATGGCTACACCTTC. Amino acids: CSVDSGVYGYTF.

This chain joins TRBV6-1 and TRBJ1-5, with D hard to call. Trimming left V 6 bases short and J 7 bases short, with 10 bases between. The germline gives CDR1 MNHNS, CDR2 SASEGT. The length of the CDR3 is 12 residues. CDR3 amino acids: CASREGFQPQHF. The CDR3 DNA is TGTGCCAGCAGAGAGGGTTTCCAGCCCCAGCATTTT.

The gene calls are TRBV18 and TRBJ2-1, with TRBD2 matching over 8 bases. J lost 3 bases, V lost 5 bases, and 3 bases had no gene match. The CDR3 is 14 residues long. Germline V gene sequence: CDR1 KGHSH, CDR2 LQKENI. DNA of the CDR3: TGTGCCAGCTCAGGGGGACTAGTCTACAATGAGCAGTTCTTC. Protein sequence: CASSGGLVYNEQFF.

On this clone itself: Other DNA sequences of this sample code for an identical CDR3. The rearrangement uses TRBV28 and TRBJ2-6; no clear D gene. The ends were cut back, 4 bases at V and 4 bases at J, with 8 bases in the middle. Germline assignment: CDR1 MDHEN and CDR2 SYDVKM. There are 14 residues in the CDR3. The CDR3 nucleotides are TGTGCCAGCAGTTCCCCCGGCGGGGCCAACGTCCTGACTTTC. As protein: CASSSPGGANVLTF.